Given below is one TCR beta chain in context. Its antigen remains unidentified. A junction end diverges from the germline sequence, so it may reflect a read error. A J-beta primer mix and a sample-barcoded 5' primer were used in a second PCR of roughly 7 to 12 cycles. TCRdb called the 5' RACE reads again in MiXCR, with one record for every CDR3 protein. The repertoire holds roughly 700,000 distinct CDR3 sequences, with around 48% as singletons. This entry belongs to a study of blood T cells in healthy people across ages. General study results and limits: As age increased, TCR beta diversity per million T cells fell in a roughly linear fashion. The lack of PBMC sorting stopped any conclusive naive versus antigen-experienced comparison.

Each sample gave at least 7 million isolated PBMCs. There are 16 residues in the CDR3. Germline CDR1 and CDR2: LGHDT and YNNKEL (reference sequence). V gene TRBV3-1 combines with J gene TRBJ2-5; 8 positions agree with TRBD1. The specimen was blood. The origin of this receptor is a woman aged 55-69 years in good health. The CDR3 loop reads CAGSRTGTGRQETQYF. The DNA for the CDR3 is TGTGCCGGCAGCCGAACCGGGACAGGCAGACAAGAGACCCAGTACTTC.